The clone carrying this T cell receptor beta chain was observed a handful of times. Antigen unknown. Germline loops: CDR1 SEHNR, CDR2 FQNEAQ (reference sequence). The CDR3 contains 13 residues. V was cut by 0 bases and J by 14 bases, with 14 bases left in between. The Oncomine TCR Beta short-read assay generated sequence data from the DNA of cultured CD4+ T cells. Each CDR3 protein gets one entry after TCRdb re-called the PCR reads with MiXCR. The table shows approximately 14,000 distinct CDR3 sequences, with about 55% occurring only once. The source of the sample is a study of vaccination and CD4 T cells after COVID-19. Study in general: The authors used overlapping spike peptides from SARS-CoV-2, HCoV-NL63, HCoV-OC43 and HCoV-229E to stimulate cells.

The treatment was: roughly nine-day PBMC culture with coronavirus spike peptide pools or control peptides (ViraFEST assay). The specimen comprised CD4+ T cells from blood, cultured in vitro, sampled before SARS-CoV-2 vaccination. The sequence was obtained from a human donor who had recovered from COVID-19. The chain recombines TRBV7-9 with TRBJ2-1; tentatively, D is TRBD1 (6 bases). The CDR3 bases are TGTGCCAGCAGCTTAGCCCGACAGGACCGAAAGTTCTTC. This gives the protein CASSLARQDRKFF.